This T cell receptor beta chain was observed in a study of blood T cell repertoires in COVID-19. Study-level background: PBMCs, B-cell-depleted T cells, or T cells were the source of the cDNA or gDNA that made up the material.

Per the authors' pipeline: The authors estimated nucleated cell counts from reference gene primer amplification. Some clones are missing from TCRdb's copy, which holds only in-frame ones; the method was immunoSEQ multiplex PCR. That table gives V, J and clone size, and the DNA gave D and trimming. The sample has 150,000 or so clones, 83% seen once. V was shortened by 4 bases and J by 4 bases, with 10 bases between the two germline ends. The CDR3 runs to 13 residues. Recruited during active infection, patients (from Seattle) were subsequently followed longitudinally. The sequenced sample was peripheral blood. V is TRBV12-3 or TRBV12-4 and J is TRBJ2-5; D perhaps matches TRBD1 (6 bases). The receptor's source is a woman in her sixties or seventies with COVID-19, enrolled during active disease. CDR3 amino acids: CASSSGQGETQYF. The CDR3 DNA is TGTGCCAGCAGTTCGGGACAAGGAGAGACCCAGTACTTC.